The rows below give T cell receptor beta chains drawn from one sample of a study of shared clonotypes between healthy human individuals. Produced via immunoSEQ multiplex PCR; TCRdb's table is partial and in-frame only. The sample has fewer than 1 million clones, 95% to 97% seen once. The specimen was naive CD8+ T cells sorted from blood. These receptors originate from a young man in good health. The CDR3 runs from the conserved cysteine through the conserved F or W. Fields, in order: clone size, J gene, V gene, D gene, CDR3 protein, CDR3 DNA. A D gene is named only where the DNA matches it firmly. Part of the rows lack a size; the others show once, few, many or a class for expanded clones.

>.|TRBJ2-5|TRBV9|.
CASSPPSPPSEETQYF
TGTGCCAGCAGCCCCCCCTCCCCCCCCAGTGAAGAGACCCAGTACTTC
>.|TRBJ2-1|TRBV27|.
CASSPLGDNEQFF
TGTGCCAGCAGCCCCCTGGGGGACAATGAGCAGTTCTTC
>.|TRBJ2-7|TRBV5-4|.
CASRPDSSYEQYF
TGTGCCAGCAGACCCGACAGCTCCTACGAGCAGTACTTC
>.|TRBJ2-7|TRBV6-5|.
CASSYAGHSYEQYF
TGTGCCAGCAGTTACGCGGGACACTCCTACGAGCAGTACTTC
>.|TRBJ2-7|TRBV6-4|TRBD2
CATNRGTSGPQYF
TGTGCCACTAATAGGGGGACTAGCGGGCCGCAGTACTTC
>.|TRBJ2-7|TRBV29-1|TRBD1
CSVLGQGGTYEQYF
TGCAGCGTCCTAGGACAGGGGGGGACCTACGAGCAGTACTTC
>.|TRBJ2-2|TRBV18|.
CASSTIGPGELFF
TGTGCCAGCTCAACTATAGGACCCGGGGAGCTGTTTTTT
>once|TRBJ2-7|TRBV7-3|.
CASSFSGAYEQYF
TGTGCCAGCAGCTTCTCCGGTGCTTACGAGCAGTACTTC
>.|TRBJ2-1|TRBV27|.
CASSWKSSYNEQFF
TGTGCCAGCAGCTGGAAAAGCTCCTACAATGAGCAGTTCTTC
>.|TRBJ2-5|TRBV27|TRBD2
CASSYRLAEETQYF
TGTGCCAGCAGTTACAGACTAGCGGAAGAGACCCAGTACTTC
>.|TRBJ2-3|TRBV9|.
CASSVSRVFPGRDTDTQYF
TGTGCCAGCAGCGTATCTAGGGTGTTTCCGGGCAGGGACACAGATACGCAGTATTTT
>.|TRBJ1-4|TRBV9|.
CASQAGTNEKLFF
TGTGCCTCCCAGGCGGGAACTAATGAAAAACTGTTTTTT
>.|TRBJ1-5|TRBV15|TRBD1
CATRGTGNQPQHF
TGTGCCACCCGGGGGACAGGCAATCAGCCCCAGCATTTT
>few|TRBJ2-6|TRBV12-5|.
CASAGDGANVLTF
TGTGCTAGTGCAGGGGATGGGGCCAACGTCCTGACTTTC
>.|TRBJ2-2|TRBV7-2|.
CAPSARNTGELFF
TGTGCCCCCTCTGCGCGAAACACCGGGGAGCTGTTTTTT
>.|TRBJ1-2|TRBV6-5|.
CASSPSDGVHTF
TGTGCCAGCAGTCCATCGGACGGCGTCCACACCTTC
>.|TRBJ2-7|TRBV5-4|TRBD2
CASRAGLAGTYEQYF
TGTGCCAGCAGAGCCGGACTAGCGGGGACCTACGAGCAGTACTTC
>.|TRBJ1-3|TRBV27|.
CASSPGHISGNTIYF
TGTGCCAGCAGTCCCGGACATATCTCTGGAAACACCATATATTTT
>.|TRBJ2-7|TRBV5-1|TRBD2
CASSLGTAGKDEQYF
TGCGCCAGCAGCTTGGGAACAGCGGGAAAAGACGAGCAGTACTTC
>.|TRBJ1-1|TRBV7-9|.
CASSPDPRTEAFF
TGTGCCAGCAGCCCCGATCCGAGGACTGAAGCTTTCTTT
>.|TRBJ2-3|TRBV27|.
CASTSSFDTQYF
TGTGCCAGCACTAGCTCCTTCGATACGCAGTATTTT
>once|TRBJ2-1|TRBV7-9|TRBD1
CASSYRDRGRNEQFF
TGTGCCAGCAGCTACCGGGACAGGGGGCGCAATGAGCAGTTCTTC
>.|TRBJ2-1|TRBV30|TRBD1
CAWSDDRGYNEQFF
TGTGCCTGGAGTGACGACAGGGGTTACAATGAGCAGTTCTTC
>.|TRBJ2-1|TRBV6-5|.
CASSYTGVGDNEQFF
TGTGCCAGCAGTTACACGGGGGTTGGAGACAATGAGCAGTTCTTC
>.|TRBJ2-7|TRBV27|.
CASSPNMRRLITSVEQYF
TGTGCCAGCAGTCCTAACATGCGACGGTTAATTACCTCGGTCGAGCAGTACTTC
>.|TRBJ2-7|TRBV29-1|TRBD1
CSVFVHETGSYEQYF
TGCAGCGTTTTCGTCCACGAGACAGGGTCCTACGAGCAGTACTTC
>.|TRBJ2-7|TRBV18|.
CASSPAFGDTLTYEQYF
TGTGCCAGCTCACCGGCCTTCGGGGACACCTTAACCTACGAGCAGTACTTC
>.|TRBJ2-7|TRBV5-6|.
CASNGRGNEQYF
TGTGCCAGCAATGGTAGGGGCAACGAGCAGTACTTC